This T cell receptor (beta chain) derives from a study of OX40 agonist ivuxolimab in advanced cancers. At the level of the study: Three patients showed partial responses: one hepatocellular carcinoma and two cutaneous melanoma cases.

The length of the CDR3 is 15 residues. V was clipped by 1 base and J by 7 bases; unmatched bases: 3. Germline values: CDR1 MGHRA, CDR2 YSYEKL. Worth noting for this clone: What it recognizes is unknown.

Study findings and constraints: In the 0.1-3.0 mg/kg groups, partial responders showed among the lowest expansion.

The assay was immunoSEQ multiplex PCR, and TCRdb's table has in-frame clones only and misses some. This table has 20,000 to 30,000 clones, approximately 77% appearing once. The chain combines TRBV4-1 with TRBJ2-2, with 10 bases matching TRBD1. The TCR was taken from an adult with an advanced solid tumor such as melanoma, head and neck, liver or kidney cancer. The sequenced sample was CD4+ or CD8+ T cells sorted from blood, obtained in a trial of the OX40 agonist ivuxolimab. CDR3 in DNA: TGCGCCAGCAGCCAAGGGACAGGGGGGGTCGGGGAGCTGTTTTTT. Protein product: CASSQGTGGVGELFF.